This is a list of T cell receptor beta chains from one sample in a study of monozygotic twins with inflammatory bowel disease. TCRdb processed the 5' RACE reads again and assigns one entry to each CDR3 protein, with no DNA. The sample spans about 300,000 distinct CDR3 sequences; the ten largest clones claim 5.6%. The specimen was blood. The origin of the receptors is a human donor with ulcerative colitis or Crohn's disease, or a healthy co-twin of an affected twin (not recorded which). Each CDR3 is given with its conserved first and last residue. Fields, in order: J gene, V gene, CDR3 protein.

J: TRBJ2-7; V: TRBV30; CDR3: CAWSPQGYEQYF
J: TRBJ2-7; V: TRBV29-1; CDR3: CSVEEGSYEQYF
J: TRBJ2-1; V: TRBV27; CDR3: CASSLWGTSYNEQFF
J: TRBJ1-5; V: TRBV27; CDR3: CASSDRIQPQHF
J: TRBJ2-1; V: TRBV12-3/TRBV12-4; CDR3: CASSLGQQGNEQFF
J: TRBJ2-1; V: TRBV6-1; CDR3: CASRNGPSVNNEQFF
J: TRBJ2-7; V: TRBV29-1; CDR3: CSVSEQGGLEQYF
J: TRBJ2-5; V: TRBV5-1; CDR3: CASSLTRRGGSETQYF
J: TRBJ2-6; V: TRBV19; CDR3: CASNFGANVLTF
J: TRBJ2-1; V: TRBV7-2; CDR3: CASSLVGSLDEQFF
J: TRBJ2-3; V: TRBV20-1; CDR3: CSARDVVRREGEGGQYF
J: TRBJ2-2; V: TRBV11-2; CDR3: CASSPTLDRLAGELFF
J: TRBJ2-1; V: TRBV24-1; CDR3: CATSDPSLAGGTNEQFF
J: TRBJ2-5; V: TRBV5-6; CDR3: CASSLGQVVQTQYF
J: TRBJ2-2; V: TRBV5-1; CDR3: CASSPLQGRTGELFF
J: TRBJ2-7; V: TRBV12-3/TRBV12-4; CDR3: CASSFDSGGEQYF
J: TRBJ1-2; V: TRBV20-1; CDR3: CSASRQLVRGYTF
J: TRBJ1-4; V: TRBV5-1; CDR3: CASSLTGFNEKLFF
J: TRBJ2-2; V: TRBV2; CDR3: CASSVERETGELFF
J: TRBJ1-1; V: TRBV24-1; CDR3: CATVWGGYTEAFF
J: TRBJ2-5; V: TRBV12-3/TRBV12-4; CDR3: CASNSGTGGKETQYF
J: TRBJ1-5; V: TRBV6-1; CDR3: CASRSTGGSNQPQHF
J: TRBJ2-3; V: TRBV20-1; CDR3: CSARRLAGRTDTQYF
J: TRBJ2-7; V: TRBV20-1; CDR3: CSAPRTGQGAYEQYF
J: TRBJ2-5; V: TRBV14; CDR3: CASTGTSGPQETQYF
J: TRBJ2-3; V: TRBV12-3/TRBV12-4; CDR3: CASRTAGGPGDTQYF
J: TRBJ2-1; V: TRBV6-5; CDR3: CASIGRDNEQFF
J: TRBJ2-1; V: TRBV7-2; CDR3: CASSLDGKSYNEQFF
J: TRBJ1-6; V: TRBV6-5; CDR3: CASSYRAGSNSPLHF
J: TRBJ2-5; V: TRBV9; CDR3: CASSVDEGFRETQYF
J: TRBJ2-7; V: TRBV9; CDR3: CASSVGGGIEEQYF
J: TRBJ1-2; V: TRBV28; CDR3: CASSFERGYTF
J: TRBJ2-7; V: TRBV10-3; CDR3: CAISKDTSYEQYF
J: TRBJ2-1; V: TRBV5-1; CDR3: CASSPGPAVGEQFF
J: TRBJ1-4; V: TRBV29-1; CDR3: CSVAEGSNEKLFF
J: TRBJ2-7; V: TRBV7-9; CDR3: CASSLEVRYYEQYF
J: TRBJ2-3; V: TRBV3-1; CDR3: CASSQELAGADTQYF
J: TRBJ2-1; V: TRBV4-3; CDR3: CASSSRGEAYNEQFF
J: TRBJ1-3; V: TRBV4-2; CDR3: CASSQEVGGSGNTIYF
J: TRBJ2-7; V: TRBV7-9; CDR3: CASSRDTLREQYF
J: TRBJ2-5; V: TRBV7-9; CDR3: CASRHFRTSPQETQYF
J: TRBJ2-2; V: TRBV24-1; CDR3: CATSDMGQDTGELFF
J: TRBJ1-3; V: TRBV7-6; CDR3: CASSDQGNTIYF
J: TRBJ1-2; V: TRBV11-2; CDR3: CASSANYGYTF
J: TRBJ1-5; V: TRBV6-1; CDR3: CASSLERNQPQHF
J: TRBJ2-1; V: TRBV28; CDR3: CASSQMTSGFYNEQFF
J: TRBJ2-5; V: TRBV3-1; CDR3: CASSQTGGRETQYF
J: TRBJ1-1; V: TRBV27; CDR3: CASSFRVMTTEAFF
J: TRBJ2-1; V: TRBV29-1; CDR3: CSVCEHRSNEQFF
J: TRBJ2-3; V: TRBV7-2; CDR3: CASRPGGRASSGTDTQYF
J: TRBJ2-3; V: TRBV20-1; CDR3: CSAFSGGRDTQYF